The 31 T cell receptor beta chains below all came from one sample that was sequenced in a study of shared clonotypes between healthy human individuals. Assay: immunoSEQ multiplex PCR; the TCRdb copy retains only in-frame clones and omits some. The sample holds roughly 220,000 clones; approximately 65% are singletons and the top ten take more than 9.5%. The sample was memory CD4+ T cells sorted from blood. Subset: CD45RA-negative fraction. The receptors were gathered from a man younger than 40 in good health.

This clone was detected once. This chain links TRBV7-8 with TRBJ2-3; TRBD2 agrees at 7 bases. The V and J ends lost 4 bases and 4 bases, in that order; junction bases with no gene match: 8. Germline CDR1 SGHVS, CDR2 FQNEAQ. This CDR3 contains 15 residues. This CDR3 is CASSYLRGGADTQYF. DNA of the CDR3: TGTGCCAGCAGCTACCTTCGGGGAGGGGCAGATACGCAGTATTTT.

The chain has TRBV15 and TRBJ2-1; TRBD2 is a possible D gene (6 bases). The CDR3 is 14 residues long. The V gene lost 0 bases and the J gene lost 6 bases, with 9 bases spanning the gap. From germline, CDR1 is LNHNV and CDR2 YYDKDF (reference sequence). In DNA form, the CDR3 reads TGTGCCACCAGCAGAGAAGGAGGGATCAATGAGCAGTTCTTC. It encodes CATSREGGINEQFF.

This clone has a count of ten or more. The chain links TRBV5-6 to TRBJ1-1, with D unclear. The V end lost 0 bases, the J end lost 3 bases, and 12 bases lay between the germline ends. Germline V CDR1 and CDR2: SGHDT, YYEEEE. The CDR3 consists of 15 residues. The CDR3 DNA follows: TGTGCCAGCAGCTTGGCCCCCCGGGGAGACACTGAAGCTTTCTTT. Residues: CASSLAPRGDTEAFF.

The chain links TRBV2 to TRBJ2-2, with D possibly matching TRBD2 (6 bases). Trimming stripped 8 bases from V and 6 bases from J, with 16 bases between. The CDR3 totals 14 residues. The germline V gene encodes CDR1 SNHLY and CDR2 FYNNEI. The CDR3 spells CASHHETSPGELFF. CDR3 DNA: TGTGCCAGCCATCATGAGACTAGTCCCGGGGAGCTGTTTTTT.

This clone has more than one count but fewer than ten. V gene TRBV18 combines with J gene TRBJ2-7; D may be TRBD1 (5 bases). Trimming pared 6 bases from V and 4 bases from J, leaving 16 bases between. Germline lookup yields CDR1 KGHSH and CDR2 LQKENI. This CDR3 has 14 residues. CDR3 residues: CASSNQGQLYEQYF. The DNA for the CDR3 is TGTGCCAGCTCGAATCAGGGCCAACTTTACGAGCAGTACTTC.

V is TRBV4-3 and J is TRBJ1-2; no firm D call. V was clipped by 3 bases and J by 5 bases, with 19 bases between them. The germline gives CDR1 LGHNA, CDR2 YSLEER. The CDR3 is made up of 16 amino acids. For the CDR3, the DNA is TGCGCCAGCAGCCATGCCCCGGGTAGTGTTGGGTATGGCTACACCTTC. Translated: CASSHAPGSVGYGYTF.

J is TRBJ1-2 and V is TRBV7-2, with D perhaps matching TRBD1 (5 bases). The ends were cut back, 1 base at V and 1 base at J, with 13 bases in the middle. Germline CDR1 and CDR2: SGHTA and FQGNSA. This CDR3 region has 16 residues. The CDR3 DNA is TGTGCCAGCAGCTTAGGGGGCGGCGGCCTTAACTATGGCTACACCTTC. This translates into CASSLGGGGLNYGYTF. The variable domain in full, with the rest retrieved from reference TRBV7-2 and TRBJ1-2, is GAGVSQSPSNKVTEKGKDVELRCDPISGHTALYWYRQSLGQGLEFLIYFQGNSAPDKSGLPSDRFSAERTGGSVSTLTIQRTQQEDSAVYLCASSLGGGGLNYGYTFGSGTRLTVV.

J is TRBJ2-7 and V is TRBV25-1; D not resolved. CDR3 length: 15 residues. The V gene lost 6 bases and the J gene lost 1 base, with 16 bases spanning the gap. The germline V gene has CDR1 MGHDK and CDR2 SYGVNS. CDR3 loop: CASRGSGVESYEQYF. The CDR3 bases are TGTGCCAGCAGGGGATCTGGCGTAGAGTCCTACGAGCAGTACTTC.

This clone was counted a few times. The chain joins TRBV7-2 to TRBJ1-3, with D unclear. V was trimmed by 1 base and J by 0 bases, leaving 10 bases between them. Germline V CDR1 and CDR2: SGHTA, FQGNSA. The CDR3 runs 16 residues. As DNA, the CDR3 is TGTGCCAGCAGCTTAGTAGCCAGGACCTCTGGAAACACCATATATTTT. Translation gives CASSLVARTSGNTIYF. Supplemented by reference TRBV7-2 and TRBJ1-3, the full variable domain reads GAGVSQSPSNKVTEKGKDVELRCDPISGHTALYWYRQSLGQGLEFLIYFQGNSAPDKSGLPSDRFSAERTGGSVSTLTIQRTQQEDSAVYLCASSLVARTSGNTIYFGEGSWLTVV.

This clone was detected only a few times. The chain uses TRBV6-1 and TRBJ1-1; no clear D gene. This CDR3 contains 13 residues. In germline, CDR1 is MNHNS, CDR2 SASEGT. With 8 bases removed from V and 0 bases from J, the gap between germline ends came to 10 bases. CDR3 in amino acids: CASGLQMNTEAFF. CDR3 DNA sequence: TGTGCCAGCGGACTACAGATGAACACTGAAGCTTTCTTT.

This rearrangement joins TRBV5-5 to TRBJ2-5; D gene uncertain. CDR3 length equals 14 residues. Trimming removed 0 bases at V and 5 bases at J, with 11 bases between. CDR1 is SGHKS and CDR2 is YYEKEE in the germline V gene (reference sequence). This CDR3 reads CASSLEFPAETQYF. DNA of the CDR3: TGTGCCAGCAGCTTGGAATTTCCAGCGGAGACCCAGTACTTC.

The V gene is TRBV6-6, the J gene TRBJ1-2, with 7 positions matching TRBD1. The V and J ends lost 6 bases and 5 bases, in that order; junction bases with no gene match: 6. Germline values: CDR1 MNHNY, CDR2 SVGAGI (reference sequence). The CDR3 sequence is 13 residues long. In nucleotides, the CDR3 is TGTGCCAGCAGGGCCGGGACAGTATATGGCTACACCTTC. Its translation is CASRAGTVYGYTF.

The chain is built from TRBV7-3 and TRBJ2-7; tentative D call: TRBD2 (5 bases). The germline V gene encodes CDR1 SGHTA and CDR2 FQGTGA. The CDR3 is 14 residues long. V was clipped by 5 bases and J by 1 base, with 12 bases between them. CDR3 sequence reads: CASSPGLNSYEQYF. CDR3 sequence (DNA): TGTGCCAGCAGCCCTGGACTCAATTCCTACGAGCAGTACTTC.

The chain uses TRBV19 and TRBJ1-5, with TRBD1 matching 11 bases. Trimming removed 5 bases from V and 1 base from J; junction bases left unmatched: 7. Germline V gene data show CDR1 as LNHDA and CDR2 as SQIVND (reference sequence). The CDR3 contains 17 residues. CDR3 DNA: TGTGCCAGTAGTTCGAGGACAGGGGGCTTGAGCAATCAGCCCCAGCATTTT. Protein: CASSSRTGGLSNQPQHF. The full variable domain, rest sourced from reference TRBV19 and TRBJ1-5, is DGGITQSPKYLFRKEGQNVTLSCEQNLNHDAMYWYRQDPGQGLRLIYYSQIVNDFQKGDIAEGYSVSREKKESFPLTVTSAQKNPTAFYLCASSSRTGGLSNQPQHFGDGTRLSIL.

The chain couples TRBV7-2 to TRBJ1-1; D remains unclear. The CDR3 contains 13 residues. The germline CDR1 and CDR2 sequences are SGHTA and FQGNSA. V lost 5 bases to trimming and J lost 8 bases, with 15 bases between them. The DNA for the CDR3 is TGTGCCAGCAGCCCCTCCCCCGGTGGAGAAGCTTTCTTT. The encoded protein is CASSPSPGGEAFF.

This chain joins TRBV9 and TRBJ2-6, with D perhaps matching TRBD2 (6 bases). The CDR3 contains 16 residues. Trimming took off 4 bases at V and 2 bases at J, with 13 bases between the two ends. Germline CDR1 reads SGDLS; CDR2 reads YYNGEE. CDR3 in DNA: TGTGCCAGCAGCTCACGGACGGGAGCTGGGGCCAACGTCCTGACTTTC. This gives the protein CASSSRTGAGANVLTF. Complete variable domain (other parts from reference TRBV9 and TRBJ2-6): DSGVTQTPKHLITATGQRVTLRCSPRSGDLSVYWYQQSLDQGLQFLIQYYNGEERAKGNILERFSAQQFPDLHSELNLSSLELGDSALYFCASSSRTGAGANVLTFGAGSRLTVL.

The gene calls are TRBV7-6 and TRBJ2-4; 8 bases are a match to TRBD2. Germline CDR1 and CDR2: SGHVS and FNYEAQ. V shed 4 bases and J 2 bases; nucleotides not matched to a gene: 7. The CDR3 covers 16 residues. The CDR3 is CASSSAPGGTKNIQYF. DNA for the CDR3: TGTGCCAGCAGCTCCGCCCCGGGGGGGACCAAAAACATTCAGTACTTC. Using reference TRBV7-6 and TRBJ2-4 for the parts outside the CDR3, the full variable domain is GAGVSQSPRYKVTKRGQDVALRCDPISGHVSLYWYRQALGQGPEFLTYFNYEAQQDKSGLPNDRFSAERPEGSISTLTIQRTEQRDSAMYRCASSSAPGGTKNIQYFGAGTRLSVL.

CDR3 bases: TGTGCCATACTCAGGGGGCGCGGAACCGGGGAGCTGTTTTTT. This sequence encodes CAILRGRGTGELFF. V is TRBV6-1 and J is TRBJ2-2; 8 positions match TRBD1. J lost 5 bases, V lost 10 bases, and 9 bases had no gene match. The CDR3 covers 14 residues. Germline V gene sequence: CDR1 MNHNS, CDR2 SASEGT.

The chain is built from TRBV6-6 and TRBJ1-2; D not resolved. The CDR3 has 15 residues. CDR1 is MNHNY and CDR2 is SVGAGI in the germline V gene (reference sequence). Trimming removed 8 bases at V and 3 bases at J, with 19 bases between. In DNA, the CDR3 is TGTGCCAGCCACCCTGGACTTTTTTCTTACTATGGCTACACCTTC. Protein: CASHPGLFSYYGYTF.

The CDR3 nucleotides are TGTGCCAGTAATGGGAAAAGAGGGAACACTGAAGCTTTCTTT. Residues: CASNGKRGNTEAFF. The J gene is TRBJ1-1, the V gene TRBV19; D gene uncertain. V was cut by 7 bases and J by 1 base, with 13 bases left in between. This CDR3 is built from 14 residues. Germline V gene lookup returns CDR1 LNHDA and CDR2 SQIVND (reference sequence).

The V gene is TRBV10-3, the J gene TRBJ1-2; the match to TRBD1 covers 8 bases. V lost 4 bases to trimming and J lost 8 bases; unmatched junction nucleotides: 3. This CDR3 spans 12 amino acids. CDR1 and CDR2 (germline): ENHRY, SYGVKD. The CDR3 loop reads CAISATGDGYTF. In DNA form, the CDR3 reads TGTGCCATCAGTGCGACAGGGGACGGCTACACCTTC.

CDR3 sequence (DNA): TGTGCCAGCAGCGGCAGTTTTTGGGCTGAAGCTTTCTTT. It is translated as CASSGSFWAEAFF. The rearrangement joins TRBV7-9 to TRBJ1-1; D remains ambiguous. V was shortened by 5 bases and J by 6 bases, with 13 bases between the two germline ends. This CDR3 comprises 13 residues. Germline CDR1 SEHNR, CDR2 FQNEAQ (reference sequence).

The V call is TRBV25-1, the J call TRBJ1-1, with 8 bases aligning to TRBD1. J was trimmed by 8 bases and V by 2 bases; bases with no gene match: 4. The CDR3 spans 13 residues. The germline V gene encodes CDR1 MGHDK and CDR2 SYGVNS. CDR3 nucleotides: TGTGCCAGCAGTGAACGGGACAGGCGGGAAGCTTTCTTT. Translated: CASSERDRREAFF. The full variable domain, rest sourced from reference TRBV25-1 and TRBJ1-1, is EADIYQTPRYLVIGTGKKITLECSQTMGHDKMYWYQQDPGMELHLIHYSYGVNSTEKGDLSSESTVSRIRTEHFPLTLESARPSHTSQYLCASSERDRREAFFGQGTRLTVV.

The CDR3 DNA reads TGTGCCAGCAGTTTCGCCCGAGGGCAGCCCCAGCATTTT. As protein: CASSFARGQPQHF. V gene TRBV27 combines with J gene TRBJ1-5; D remains unclear. With 3 bases removed from V and 7 bases from J, the gap between germline ends came to 10 bases. The germline V gene encodes CDR1 MNHEY and CDR2 SMNVEV (reference sequence). This CDR3 comprises 13 residues.

The J gene is TRBJ1-1, the V gene TRBV18; D remains unclear. Germline CDR1 is KGHSH and CDR2 is LQKENI. The CDR3 totals 14 residues. The ends were cut back, 3 bases at V and 0 bases at J, with 8 bases in the middle. The CDR3 spells CASSPSNVNTEAFF. The CDR3 nucleotides are TGTGCCAGCTCACCTTCGAATGTGAACACTGAAGCTTTCTTT.

This clone showed up many times. This chain joins TRBV27 and TRBJ1-5, with D possibly being TRBD1 (5 bases). The CDR3 has 14 residues. Germline values: CDR1 MNHEY, CDR2 SMNVEV (reference sequence). V was clipped by 6 bases and J by 6 bases, with 15 bases between them. In nucleotides, the CDR3 is TGTGCCAGCAGGACACGGACGGGGGGTCAGCCCCAGCATTTT. This encodes CASRTRTGGQPQHF.

The chain combines TRBV9 with TRBJ1-2, with 9 bases matching TRBD1. J was trimmed by 3 bases and V by 3 bases; bases with no gene match: 12. CDR1 and CDR2 (germline): SGDLS, YYNGEE. The CDR3 has 17 residues. This chain's CDR3 is CASSAFTGGGKYYGYTF. In DNA, the CDR3 is TGTGCCAGCAGCGCATTCACAGGGGGCGGTAAATACTATGGCTACACCTTC.

The rearrangement joins TRBV11-2 to TRBJ2-7; TRBD2 aligns across 7 bases. J gave up 5 bases and V 1 base, and 8 bases lay outside the gene matches. Looked up from germline, CDR1 is SGHAT and CDR2 is FQNNGV. This CDR3 comprises 15 residues. CDR3 DNA: TGTGCCAGCAGCTTAGGCGGGAGTTTAGGAAACGAGCAGTACTTC. Its protein is CASSLGGSLGNEQYF.

This chain joins TRBV7-2 and TRBJ1-3; D might be TRBD1 (6 bases). Germline V gene sequence: CDR1 SGHTA, CDR2 FQGNSA. The CDR3 length is 17 residues. V lost 1 base to trimming and J lost 0 bases, with 13 bases between them. CDR3 bases: TGTGCCAGCAGCTTAGTCCGGGGGCGGACCTCTGGAAACACCATATATTTT. This encodes CASSLVRGRTSGNTIYF.

This rearrangement joins TRBV5-1 to TRBJ1-1; TRBD1 matches 9 bases. J was trimmed by 2 bases and V by 5 bases; bases with no gene match: 4. Germline loops: CDR1 SGHRS, CDR2 YFSETQ. The CDR3 covers 14 residues. Here the CDR3 reads CASRRDRDNTEAFF. CDR3 in DNA: TGCGCCAGCAGAAGGGACAGGGATAACACTGAAGCTTTCTTT.

The rearrangement joins TRBV29-1 to TRBJ2-2; D is unresolved. The CDR3 covers 12 residues. V dropped 7 bases and J dropped 0 bases, with 6 bases sitting between them. Germline lookup yields CDR1 SQVTM and CDR2 ANQGSEA. CDR3 nucleotides: TGCAGCGGTTCACCGAACACCGGGGAGCTGTTTTTT. This gives the protein CSGSPNTGELFF.